This entry lists 17 T cell receptor beta chains sequenced from one sample in a study of Ad26.COV2.S vaccination and SARS-CoV-2 variants. Specified treatment: 15 to 20 received Ad26.COV2.S at low or high dose, single or two shots; a few received placebo; per-sample allocation not given. Sampling was performed 63 days after the first vaccine or placebo injection. Clones were read by immunoSEQ multiplex PCR, and TCRdb kept only the in-frame ones, dropping some. This sample carries 300,000 to 400,000 clones, 80% to 90% of them seen once, and the ten largest clones take 5%. This specimen was peripheral blood, taken in a trial of Ad26.COV2.S vaccine versus placebo. The receptors come from a person between 18 and 65 years old who received the Ad26.COV2.S COVID-19 vaccine or a placebo.

The chain joins TRBV3-1 (or the pseudogene TRBV3-2) to TRBJ1-1; 9 nucleotides agree with TRBD1. CDR1 and CDR2 from the germline V gene are LGHDT and YNNKEL (reference sequence). The junction had 1 base not matched to a gene; V was cut back by 5 bases and J by 6 bases. The CDR3 covers 12 residues. CDR3 in DNA: TGTGCCAGCAGCACAGGGGGCTCTGAAGCTTTCTTT. Translation: CASSTGGSEAFF.

V gene TRBV5-5 combines with J gene TRBJ2-5; no clear D. The CDR3 has 14 amino acids. V was cut by 6 bases and J by 1 base, with 13 bases left in between. The V gene's germline CDR1 is SGHKS and CDR2 YYEKEE (reference sequence). The CDR3 bases are TGTGCCAGCATCGGCAGGAGTATCCAAGAGACCCAGTACTTC. Amino acids: CASIGRSIQETQYF.

The V call is TRBV5-5, the J call TRBJ2-6; D may be TRBD1 (5 bases). CDR3 length: 17 residues. Per germline, CDR1 SGHKS and CDR2 YYEKEE (reference sequence). Trimming stripped 4 bases from V and 0 bases from J, with 14 bases between. The CDR3 loop is CASSQMTETSGANVLTF. CDR3 sequence (DNA): TGTGCCAGCAGCCAGATGACAGAGACCTCTGGGGCCAACGTCCTGACTTTC.

This clone has just one count. The chain is built from TRBV4-2 and TRBJ1-2; the match to TRBD1 covers 11 bases. In germline, CDR1 is LGHNA, CDR2 YNFKEQ. This CDR3 is built from 15 residues. The junction had 4 bases not matched to a gene; V was cut back by 3 bases and J by 4 bases. CDR3 protein: CASSQPGTGGYGYTF. For the CDR3, the DNA is TGTGCCAGCAGCCAGCCCGGGACAGGGGGCTATGGCTACACCTTC.

V is TRBV7-9 and J is TRBJ2-3, with 8 bases identical to TRBD1. V lost 5 bases, J lost 1 base, and 5 bases stayed unmatched. This CDR3 is 15 amino acids long. CDR1 and CDR2 from the germline V gene are SEHNR and FQNEAQ (reference sequence). The CDR3 coding sequence is TGTGCCAGCAGCACGCGGGGACAGGGCACAGATACGCAGTATTTT. Translated: CASSTRGQGTDTQYF. Full variable domain (outside the CDR3, taken from reference TRBV7-9 and TRBJ2-3): DTGVSQNPRHKITKRGQNVTFRCDPISEHNRLYWYRQTLGQGPEFLTYFQNEAQLEKSRLLSDRFSAERPKGSFSTLEIQRTEQGDSAMYLCASSTRGQGTDTQYFGPGTRLTVL.

The rearrangement uses TRBV12-5 and TRBJ1-1; 8 bases fit TRBD1. This CDR3 is built from 15 residues. V lost 5 bases, J lost 1 base, and 6 bases stayed unmatched. Germline-derived CDR1 and CDR2 are LGHNT and FRNRAP. The CDR3 region is CASGPDRGWNTEAFF. CDR3 nucleotide sequence: TGTGCTAGTGGTCCCGACAGGGGATGGAACACTGAAGCTTTCTTT. Complete variable domain (other parts from reference TRBV12-5 and TRBJ1-1): DARVTQTPRHKVTEMGQEVTMRCQPILGHNTVFWYRQTMMQGLELLAYFRNRAPLDDSGMPKDRFSAEMPDATLATLKIQPSEPRDSAVYFCASGPDRGWNTEAFFGQGTRLTVV.

This chain joins TRBV30 and TRBJ1-1; D gene uncertain. Germline CDR1 GTSNPN, CDR2 SVGIG (reference sequence). The V gene lost 3 bases and the J gene lost 2 bases, with 10 bases spanning the gap. The CDR3 is 13 residues long. The CDR3 loop is CAWRVNANTEAFF. As DNA, the CDR3 is TGTGCCTGGAGGGTGAACGCAAACACTGAAGCTTTCTTT.

This clone was observed a handful of times. The rearrangement uses TRBV5-1 and TRBJ1-2, with 8 bases that match TRBD1. The CDR3 length is 16 residues. Trimming at V came to 3 bases and at J to 3 bases, leaving 10 bases not matched to a gene. In germline, CDR1 is SGHRS, CDR2 YFSETQ. Here the CDR3 reads CASSSNPTGEDYGYTF. The CDR3 nucleotides are TGCGCCAGCAGCTCGAACCCGACAGGGGAGGACTATGGCTACACCTTC.

The V and J genes are TRBV28 and TRBJ2-1; D perhaps matches TRBD2 (6 bases). The germline CDR1 and CDR2 sequences are MDHEN and SYDVKM. The V and J ends lost 0 bases and 5 bases respectively, with 11 bases between them. The CDR3 is 15 residues long. The CDR3 DNA is TGTGCCAGCAGTTTATGGCAGGGCGGGGACAATGAGCAGTTCTTC. It is translated as CASSLWQGGDNEQFF. Full variable domain (rest looked up from reference TRBV28 and TRBJ2-1): DVKVTQSSRYLVKRTGEKVFLECVQDMDHENMFWYRQDPGLGLRLIYFSYDVKMKEKGDIPEGYSVSREKKERFSLILESASTNQTSMYLCASSLWQGGDNEQFFGPGTRLTVL.

The rearrangement joins TRBV4-1 to TRBJ1-1; 7 nucleotides line up with TRBD1. This CDR3 spans 16 amino acids. Germline V lookup: CDR1 MGHRA, CDR2 YSYEKL. The junction had 8 bases not matched to a gene; V was cut back by 1 base and J by 3 bases. The CDR3 DNA reads TGCGCCAGCAGCCAAGGGACAGGAAATGGGGACACTGAAGCTTTCTTT. Protein product: CASSQGTGNGDTEAFF.

CDR3 in DNA: TGTGCCAGCTCACCAGCACAGACGAACACTGAAGCTTTCTTT. Protein: CASSPAQTNTEAFF. The V call is TRBV18, the J call TRBJ1-1; D unresolved. Trimming left V 2 bases short and J 1 base short, with 8 bases between. Germline CDR1 reads KGHSH; CDR2 reads LQKENI. The CDR3 has 14 amino acids.

The rearrangement links TRBV7-4 to TRBJ2-7; no firm D call. CDR1 is SGHVT and CDR2 is SQSDAQ in the germline V gene. Trimming left V 0 bases short and J 3 bases short, with 12 bases between. This CDR3 contains 15 residues. DNA of the CDR3: TGTGCCAGCAGCTTAGCAGTGACAAACTGCTACGAGCAGTACTTC. The encoded protein is CASSLAVTNCYEQYF.

This rearrangement joins TRBV19 to TRBJ2-5; D not resolved. V dropped 10 bases and J dropped 4 bases, with 13 bases sitting between them. The CDR3 sequence is 12 residues long. Per the germline V gene, CDR1 is LNHDA and CDR2 is SQIVND (reference sequence). CDR3 in amino acids: CATRAQGETQYF. CDR3 coding DNA: TGTGCCACCCGGGCTCAAGGAGAGACCCAGTACTTC.

The chain couples TRBV5-6 to TRBJ2-5; D remains ambiguous. Germline CDR1 is SGHDT and CDR2 is YYEEEE. The CDR3 sequence is 14 residues long. The ends were cut back, 3 bases at V and 5 bases at J, with 14 bases in the middle. Here the CDR3 reads CASSSNMLIETQYF. The CDR3 nucleotides read TGTGCCAGCAGCTCAAACATGCTAATTGAGACCCAGTACTTC.

This sequence joins TRBV7-9 and TRBJ2-1; the D gene could be TRBD1 or TRBD2 (5 bases each). The CDR3 is 16 amino acids. V gave up 5 bases and J gave up 7 bases, with 21 bases separating them. Germline CDR1 and CDR2: SEHNR and FQNEAQ (reference sequence). The DNA for the CDR3 is TGTGCCAGCAGCGCCCCTGGGGACGGGATATCTAATGAGCAGTTCTTC. This translates into CASSAPGDGISNEQFF.

CDR3 DNA: TGTGCCAGCAGCCAAGGGAGGCTTTACGAGCAGTACTTC. Protein product: CASSQGRLYEQYF. The chain carries TRBV3-1 (or the pseudogene TRBV3-2) and TRBJ2-7, with D tentatively TRBD2 (5 bases). Trimming cost V 1 base and J 4 bases, with 8 bases left between them. In germline, CDR1 is LGHDT, CDR2 YNNKEL (reference sequence). The CDR3 has 13 amino acids.

The V call is TRBV5-1, the J call TRBJ1-6; D call uncertain. Germline lookup yields CDR1 SGHRS and CDR2 YFSETQ. V lost 0 bases and J 5 bases, leaving 12 bases between the germline ends. This CDR3 has 16 amino acids. This chain's CDR3 is CASSLDQAPNNSPLHF. The DNA of the CDR3 is TGCGCCAGCAGCTTGGATCAGGCGCCTAATAATTCACCCCTCCACTTT. Full variable domain (outside the CDR3, taken from reference TRBV5-1 and TRBJ1-6): KAGVTQTPRYLIKTRGQQVTLSCSPISGHRSVSWYQQTPGQGLQFLFEYFSETQRNKGNFPGRFSGRQFSNSRSEMNVSTLELGDSALYLCASSLDQAPNNSPLHFGNGTRLTVT.